The 16 T cell receptor beta chains listed next were all sequenced from one sample in a study of T-cell memory formation after mild COVID-19. TCRdb re-analysed the 5' RACE reads in MiXCR, keeping a single row per CDR3 protein. The data contain some 100,000 distinct CDR3 sequences, around 10% of them singletons. Sequenced material: PBMCs or a T cell subset sorted from them (not recorded which). The receptors originated from a young man who had mild COVID-19 (a few samples of this study predate the infection). Cell type and time point are not known.

In its sample, this clonotype was seen a few times. This sequence joins TRBV7-3 and TRBJ2-2, with D perhaps matching TRBD1 or TRBD2 (5 bases each). The CDR3 has 15 amino acids. The germline V gene has CDR1 SGHTA and CDR2 FQGTGA. V was clipped by 5 bases and J by 2 bases, with 12 bases between them. For the CDR3, the DNA is TGTGCCAGCAGCCCGGGACGGCTAAACACCGGGGAGCTGTTTTTT. It encodes CASSPGRLNTGELFF. Combining the CDR3 with reference TRBV7-3 and TRBJ2-2 gives the whole variable domain GAGVSQTPSNKVTEKGKYVELRCDPISGHTALYWYRQSLGQGPEFLIYFQGTGAADDSGLPNDRFFAVRPEGSVSTLKIQRTERGDSAVYLCASSPGRLNTGELFFGEGSRLTVL.

This clonotype was picked up a small number of times. This chain uses TRBV6-5 with TRBJ1-1; weak D call: TRBD1 (6 bases). Looked up from germline, CDR1 is MNHEY and CDR2 is SVGAGI. The CDR3 sequence is 14 residues long. The V end was cut by 5 bases, the J end by 1 base, with 11 bases between. The CDR3 loop reads CASSLQGQNTEAFF. Written as DNA, the CDR3 is TGTGCCAGCAGTCTACAGGGACAGAACACTGAAGCTTTCTTT.

The CDR3 protein is CASSFEGADQPQHF. CDR3 bases: TGTGCCAGCAGCTTCGAGGGGGCGGATCAGCCCCAGCATTTT. V gene TRBV7-9 combines with J gene TRBJ1-5; TRBD1 matches 7 bases. CDR1 SEHNR and CDR2 FQNEAQ come from the germline V gene (reference sequence). The CDR3 is 14 amino acids. The V gene end was trimmed by 3 bases and the J gene end by 5 bases; junction bases not matched to a gene: 4.

This clonotype was seen at least ten times. V and J are TRBV6-6 and TRBJ2-7, with 7 positions matching TRBD1. V shed 2 bases, J shed 6 bases, and the junction held 13 bases outside the gene matches. The CDR3 extends over 16 amino acids. Germline CDR1 reads MNHNY; CDR2 reads SVGAGI (reference sequence). CDR3 bases: TGTGCCAGCAGTTACGTCCCGAATAAACAGGGGTCCGAGCAGTACGTC. This encodes CASSYVPNKQGSEQYV.

This chain uses TRBV20-1 with TRBJ2-5; D call uncertain. The length of the CDR3 is 14 residues. Trimming cost V 5 bases and J 2 bases, with 15 bases left between them. Germline-derived CDR1 and CDR2 are DFQATT and SNEGSKA (reference sequence). CDR3 protein: CSAFRRAQQETQYF. The CDR3 DNA is TGCAGTGCTTTCCGAAGGGCACAGCAAGAGACCCAGTACTTC.

This chain links TRBV6-6 with TRBJ2-4, with 7 nucleotides matching TRBD1. The ends lost 5 bases at V and 1 base at J; junction bases unmatched: 17. Germline CDR1 is MNHNY and CDR2 is SVGAGI (reference sequence). The CDR3 is 19 amino acids. Written as DNA, the CDR3 is TGTGCCAGCAGTCCACCCCCGGGACAGTTTTATTTCGCCAAAAACATTCAGTACTTC. Residues: CASSPPPGQFYFAKNIQYF.

This clonotype occurred many times. The chain joins TRBV6-4 to TRBJ2-1, with TRBD2 as a possible D gene (5 bases). From germline, CDR1 is MRHNA and CDR2 SNTAGT. Trimming took 3 bases from V and 4 from J, leaving 10 bases between them. This CDR3 has 14 amino acids. CDR3 coding DNA: TGTGCCAGCAGTGAAGGGAGTTTATACAATGAGCAGTTCTTC. Translation: CASSEGSLYNEQFF.

The rearrangement links TRBV7-3 to TRBJ1-2, with 7 bases lining up with TRBD1. The V and J ends lost 4 bases and 5 bases, in that order; junction bases with no gene match: 4. CDR3 length: 13 residues. Germline CDR1 and CDR2: SGHTA and FQGTGA. The CDR3 region is CASSYGDSYGYTF. CDR3 nucleotides: TGTGCCAGCAGCTACGGGGACAGTTATGGCTACACCTTC.

At least ten counts were recorded for this clonotype. The chain recombines TRBV5-1 with TRBJ2-7; D call uncertain. In germline, CDR1 is SGHRS, CDR2 YFSETQ. There are 11 residues in the CDR3. V was trimmed by 0 bases and J by 6 bases, leaving 4 bases between them. The CDR3 here is CASSLGLEQYF. For the CDR3, the DNA is TGCGCCAGCAGCTTGGGGCTCGAGCAGTACTTC.

This clonotype was observed a few times. The chain joins TRBV4-3 to TRBJ2-2, with 8 bases lining up with TRBD1. Per the germline V gene, CDR1 is LGHNA and CDR2 is YSLEER. V dropped 2 bases and J dropped 9; count of bases not matched to a gene: 5. The CDR3 runs to 14 residues. CDR3 nucleotides: TGCGCCAGCAGCCAACTGACAGGGGACCGGGAGCTGTTTTTT. Its translation is CASSQLTGDRELFF.

The V gene is TRBV29-1, the J gene TRBJ2-3, with D uncertain. Germline V gives CDR1 SQVTM, CDR2 ANQGSEA. This CDR3 is built from 11 residues. V was trimmed by 4 bases and J by 2 bases, leaving 4 bases between them. The CDR3 loop reads CSVADTDTQYF. The CDR3 nucleotides read TGCAGCGTTGCGGACACAGATACGCAGTATTTT.

The V and J genes are TRBV15 and TRBJ2-7; the D is unclear. Trimming removed 0 bases from V and 4 bases from J, with 4 bases in between. This CDR3 spans 12 amino acids. CDR1 is LNHNV, CDR2 YYDKDF, per germline (reference sequence). The CDR3 spells CATSRDSYEQYV. The CDR3 bases are TGTGCCACCAGCAGAGATTCGTACGAGCAGTACGTC.

This clonotype showed up many times. The V call is TRBV12-3 or TRBV12-4, the J call TRBJ2-7, with D unresolved. This CDR3 is built from 12 residues. Trimming took 7 bases from V and 2 from J, leaving 9 bases between them. The CDR3 sequence: CASIGPTYEQYF. In nucleotides, the CDR3 is TGTGCCAGCATTGGGCCTACCTACGAGCAGTACTTC.

This clonotype was detected ten times or more. J is TRBJ2-7 and V is TRBV20-1; D ambiguous. V was trimmed by 0 bases and J by 0 bases, leaving 12 bases between them. CDR1 DFQATT and CDR2 SNEGSKA come from the germline V gene (reference sequence). The CDR3 is made up of 15 amino acids. This CDR3 is CSARDSAGSSYEQYF. DNA of the CDR3: TGCAGTGCTAGAGATTCGGCCGGTTCCTCCTACGAGCAGTACTTC.

This clonotype was counted many times. The chain couples TRBV6-2 or TRBV6-3 to TRBJ2-7; possibly TRBD1 or TRBD2 for D (5 bases each). This CDR3 comprises 14 residues. The V gene lost 2 bases and the J gene lost 2 bases, with 10 bases spanning the gap. The germline V gene has CDR1 MNHEY and CDR2 SVGEGT. Written as DNA, the CDR3 is TGTGCCAGCAGTTACGGGACGACTACCTACGAGCAGTACGTC. It translates to CASSYGTTTYEQYV.

Many counts were recorded for this clonotype. The rearrangement uses TRBV4-3 and TRBJ1-1; D perhaps matches TRBD1 (5 bases). Germline V lookup: CDR1 LGHNA, CDR2 YSLEER. The CDR3 sequence is 17 residues long. V was clipped by 2 bases and J by 2 bases, with 18 bases between them. The CDR3 sequence is CASSQRAAEGRNTEAFF. The CDR3, as DNA: TGCGCCAGCAGCCAAAGGGCGGCGGAGGGGAGAAACACTGAAGCTTTCTTT.